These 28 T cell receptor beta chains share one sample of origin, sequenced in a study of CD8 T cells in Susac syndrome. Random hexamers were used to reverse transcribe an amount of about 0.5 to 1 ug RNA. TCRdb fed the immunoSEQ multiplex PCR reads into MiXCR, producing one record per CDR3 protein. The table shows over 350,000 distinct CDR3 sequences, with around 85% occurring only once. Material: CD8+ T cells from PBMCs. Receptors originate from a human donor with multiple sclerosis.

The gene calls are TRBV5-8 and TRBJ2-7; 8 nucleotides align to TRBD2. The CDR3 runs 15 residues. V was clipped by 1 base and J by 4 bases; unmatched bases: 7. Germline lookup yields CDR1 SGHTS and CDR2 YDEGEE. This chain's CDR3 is CASSLSGRAFYEQYF. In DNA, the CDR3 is TGTGCCAGCAGCTTGTCCGGGAGGGCCTTTTACGAGCAGTACTTC.

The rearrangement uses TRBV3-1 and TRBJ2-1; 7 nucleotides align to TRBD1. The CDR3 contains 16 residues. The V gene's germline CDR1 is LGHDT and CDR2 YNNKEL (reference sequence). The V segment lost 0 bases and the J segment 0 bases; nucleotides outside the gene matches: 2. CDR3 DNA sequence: TGTGCCAGCAGCCAAGAAGAGGGGGCCTCCTACAATGAGCAGTTCTTC. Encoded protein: CASSQEEGASYNEQFF.

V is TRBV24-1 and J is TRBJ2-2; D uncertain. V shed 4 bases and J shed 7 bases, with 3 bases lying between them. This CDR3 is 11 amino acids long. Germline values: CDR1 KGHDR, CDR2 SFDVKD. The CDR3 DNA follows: TGTGCCACCAGTGAAGGCGGGGAGCTGTTTTTT. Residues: CATSEGGELFF.

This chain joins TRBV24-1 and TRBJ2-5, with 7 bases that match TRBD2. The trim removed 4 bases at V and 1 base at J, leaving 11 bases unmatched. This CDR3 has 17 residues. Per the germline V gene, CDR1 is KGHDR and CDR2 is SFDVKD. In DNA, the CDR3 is TGTGCCACCAGTGACTGTTCCGGGGAGGGGACCCAAGAGACCCAGTACTTC. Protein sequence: CATSDCSGEGTQETQYF.

As DNA, the CDR3 is TGTGCCAGCAGCTTAAGGGAGGTGAACACTGAAGCTTTCTTT. As protein: CASSLREVNTEAFF. The rearrangement links TRBV7-8 to TRBJ1-1; D is undetermined. Germline V gives CDR1 SGHVS, CDR2 FQNEAQ. This CDR3 has 14 residues. V lost 2 bases and J lost 0, with 7 bases in between.

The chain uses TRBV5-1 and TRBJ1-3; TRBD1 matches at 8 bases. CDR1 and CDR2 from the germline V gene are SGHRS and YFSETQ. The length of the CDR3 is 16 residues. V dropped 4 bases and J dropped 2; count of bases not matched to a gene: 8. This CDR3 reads CASSTGQGVTGNTIYF. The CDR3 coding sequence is TGCGCCAGCAGCACCGGACAGGGTGTGACTGGAAACACCATATATTTT.

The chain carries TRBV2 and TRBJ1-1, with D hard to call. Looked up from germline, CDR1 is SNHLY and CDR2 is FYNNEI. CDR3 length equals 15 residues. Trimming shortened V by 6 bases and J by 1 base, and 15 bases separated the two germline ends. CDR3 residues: CASSPFQAANTEAFF. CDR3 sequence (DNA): TGTGCCAGCAGCCCCTTTCAGGCGGCGAACACTGAAGCTTTCTTT. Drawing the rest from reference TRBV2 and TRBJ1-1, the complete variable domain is EPEVTQTPSHQVTQMGQEVILRCVPISNHLYFYWYRQILGQKVEFLVSFYNNEISEKSEIFDDQFSVERPDGSNFTLKIRSTKLEDSAMYFCASSPFQAANTEAFFGQGTRLTVV.

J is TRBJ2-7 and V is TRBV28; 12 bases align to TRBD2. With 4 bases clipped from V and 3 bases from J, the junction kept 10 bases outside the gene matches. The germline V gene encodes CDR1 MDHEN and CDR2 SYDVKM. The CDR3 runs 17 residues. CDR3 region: CASSWPTLAGGDYEQYF. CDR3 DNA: TGTGCCAGCAGTTGGCCTACTCTAGCGGGAGGGGACTACGAGCAGTACTTC.

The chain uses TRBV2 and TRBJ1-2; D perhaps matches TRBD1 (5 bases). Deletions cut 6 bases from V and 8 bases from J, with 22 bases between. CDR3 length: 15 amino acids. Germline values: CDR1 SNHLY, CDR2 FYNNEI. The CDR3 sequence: CASSHILFRESGYTF. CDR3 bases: TGTGCCAGCAGCCATATACTCTTCAGGGAGAGCGGCTACACCTTC.

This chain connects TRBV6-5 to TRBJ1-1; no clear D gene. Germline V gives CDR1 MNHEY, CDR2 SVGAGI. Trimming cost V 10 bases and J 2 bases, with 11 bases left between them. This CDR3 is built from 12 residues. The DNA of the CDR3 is TGTGCCACCTTCGACCCCAACACTGAAGCTTTCTTT. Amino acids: CATFDPNTEAFF.

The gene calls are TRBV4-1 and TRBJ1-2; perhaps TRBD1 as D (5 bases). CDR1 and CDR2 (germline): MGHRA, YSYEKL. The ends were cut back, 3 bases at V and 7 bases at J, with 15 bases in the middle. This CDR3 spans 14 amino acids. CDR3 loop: CASSQGLQSGGYTF. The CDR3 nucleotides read TGCGCCAGCAGCCAGGGACTCCAAAGCGGTGGCTACACCTTC.

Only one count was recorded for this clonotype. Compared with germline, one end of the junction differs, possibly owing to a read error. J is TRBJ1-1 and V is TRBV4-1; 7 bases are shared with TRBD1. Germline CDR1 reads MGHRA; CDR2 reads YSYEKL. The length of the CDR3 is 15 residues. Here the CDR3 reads CTSSQVWDSGTEAFF. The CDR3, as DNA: TGCACCAGCAGCCAAGTGTGGGACAGTGGCACTGAAGCTTTCTTT.

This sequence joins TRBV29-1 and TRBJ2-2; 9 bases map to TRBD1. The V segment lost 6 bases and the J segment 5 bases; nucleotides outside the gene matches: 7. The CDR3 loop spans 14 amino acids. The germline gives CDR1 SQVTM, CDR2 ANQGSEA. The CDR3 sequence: CSVEGTGRTGELFF. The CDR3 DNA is TGCAGCGTGGAGGGGACAGGGAGAACCGGGGAGCTGTTTTTT.

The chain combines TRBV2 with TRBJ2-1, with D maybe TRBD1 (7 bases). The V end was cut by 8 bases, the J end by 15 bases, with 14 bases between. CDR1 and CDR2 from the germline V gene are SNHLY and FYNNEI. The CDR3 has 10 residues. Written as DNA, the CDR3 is TGTGCCAGCGGGCAGGGGGGTTTGTTCTTC. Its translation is CASGQGGLFF.

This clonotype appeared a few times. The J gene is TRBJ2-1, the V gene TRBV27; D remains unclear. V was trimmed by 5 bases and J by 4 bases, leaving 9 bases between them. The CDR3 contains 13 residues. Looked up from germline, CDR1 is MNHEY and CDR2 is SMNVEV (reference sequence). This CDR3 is CASSGFPYNEQFF. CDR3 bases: TGTGCCAGCAGTGGGTTCCCATACAATGAGCAGTTCTTC.

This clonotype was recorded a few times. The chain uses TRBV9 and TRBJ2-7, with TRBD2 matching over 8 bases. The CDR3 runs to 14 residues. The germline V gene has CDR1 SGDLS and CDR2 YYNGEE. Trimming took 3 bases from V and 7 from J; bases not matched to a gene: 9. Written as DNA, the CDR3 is TGTGCCAGCAGCGCAGCGGGAGAGTCGGCTGAGCAGTACTTC. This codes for CASSAAGESAEQYF.

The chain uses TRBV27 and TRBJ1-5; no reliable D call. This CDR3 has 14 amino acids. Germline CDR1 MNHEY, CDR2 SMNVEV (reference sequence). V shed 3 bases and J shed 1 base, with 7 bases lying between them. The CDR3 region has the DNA TGTGCCAGCAGTTTTGCATACAGCAATCAGCCCCAGCATTTT. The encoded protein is CASSFAYSNQPQHF.

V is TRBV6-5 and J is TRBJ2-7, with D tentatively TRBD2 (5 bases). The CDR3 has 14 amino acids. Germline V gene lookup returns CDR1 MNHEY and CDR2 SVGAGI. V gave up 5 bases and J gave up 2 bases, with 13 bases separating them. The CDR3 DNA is TGTGCCAGCAGTGTTGCCGGGATTCCCTACGAGCAGTACTTC. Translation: CASSVAGIPYEQYF.

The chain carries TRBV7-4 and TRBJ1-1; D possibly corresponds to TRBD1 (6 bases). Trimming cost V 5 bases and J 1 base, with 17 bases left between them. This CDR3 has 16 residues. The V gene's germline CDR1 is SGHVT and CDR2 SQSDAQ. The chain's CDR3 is CASSERWLTGNTEAFF. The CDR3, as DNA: TGTGCCAGCAGCGAGAGATGGTTGACAGGGAACACTGAAGCTTTCTTT.

In nucleotides, the CDR3 is TGTGCCAGCTCACCCAAGGGACCGGTCACAGATACGCAGTATTTT. It encodes CASSPKGPVTDTQYF. V gene TRBV18 combines with J gene TRBJ2-3; perhaps D is TRBD1 or TRBD2 (5 bases each). The CDR3 has 15 amino acids. The germline V gene has CDR1 KGHSH and CDR2 LQKENI. The ends were cut back, 3 bases at V and 2 bases at J, with 12 bases in the middle.

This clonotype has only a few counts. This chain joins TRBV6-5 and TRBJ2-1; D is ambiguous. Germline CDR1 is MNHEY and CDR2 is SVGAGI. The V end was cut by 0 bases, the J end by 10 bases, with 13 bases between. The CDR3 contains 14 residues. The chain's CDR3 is CASSYSGESREQFF. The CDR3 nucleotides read TGTGCCAGCAGTTACTCCGGCGAGTCACGGGAGCAGTTCTTC.

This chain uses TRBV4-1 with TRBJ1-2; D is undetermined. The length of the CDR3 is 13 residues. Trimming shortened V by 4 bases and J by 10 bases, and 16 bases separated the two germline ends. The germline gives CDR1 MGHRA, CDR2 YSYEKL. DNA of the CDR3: TGCGCCAGCAGCCGCTACTATAACCAGGACTACACCTTC. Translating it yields CASSRYYNQDYTF.

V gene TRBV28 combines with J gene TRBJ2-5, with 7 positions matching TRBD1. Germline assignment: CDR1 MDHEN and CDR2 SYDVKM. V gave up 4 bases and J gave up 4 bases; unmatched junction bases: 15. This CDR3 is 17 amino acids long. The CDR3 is CASSSGTALNWGETQYF. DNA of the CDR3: TGTGCCAGCAGTTCCGGGACAGCCCTTAACTGGGGAGAGACCCAGTACTTC.

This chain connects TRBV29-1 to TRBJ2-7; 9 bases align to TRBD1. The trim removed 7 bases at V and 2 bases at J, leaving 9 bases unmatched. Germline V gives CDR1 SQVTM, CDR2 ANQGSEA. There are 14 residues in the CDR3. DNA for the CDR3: TGCAGCGCCCAGGGACAGGGCGCTACCTACGAGCAGTACTTC. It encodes CSAQGQGATYEQYF.

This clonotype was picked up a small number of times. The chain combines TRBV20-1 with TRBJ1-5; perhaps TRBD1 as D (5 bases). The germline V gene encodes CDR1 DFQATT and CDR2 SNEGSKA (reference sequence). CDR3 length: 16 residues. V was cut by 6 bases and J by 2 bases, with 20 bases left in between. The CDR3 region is CSAMGQSSRGNQPQHF. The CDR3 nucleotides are TGCAGTGCAATGGGGCAGTCAAGCCGGGGCAATCAGCCCCAGCATTTT.

The CDR3 DNA follows: TGTGCCAGCAGCCTAGGGAATCCAGGGTCTGGAAACACCATATATTTT. Amino acid sequence: CASSLGNPGSGNTIYF. The genes are TRBV28 and TRBJ1-3; tentative D call: TRBD1 (5 bases). There are 16 residues in the CDR3. The V end was cut by 6 bases, the J end by 1 base, with 16 bases between. Germline CDR1 MDHEN, CDR2 SYDVKM.

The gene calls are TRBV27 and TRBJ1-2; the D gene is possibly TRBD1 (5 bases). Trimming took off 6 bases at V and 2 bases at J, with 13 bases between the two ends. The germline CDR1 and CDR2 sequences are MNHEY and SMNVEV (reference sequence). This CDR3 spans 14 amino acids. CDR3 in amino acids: CASSDSWGNYGYTF. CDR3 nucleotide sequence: TGTGCCAGCAGCGACAGTTGGGGGAACTATGGCTACACCTTC.

In DNA form, the CDR3 reads TGTGCCAGCAGTTTACGGAGCGGACAGGGCTTTAATTCACCCCTCCACTTT. Its translation: CASSLRSGQGFNSPLHF. This chain joins TRBV27 and TRBJ1-6; 8 bases are shared with TRBD1. The V segment lost 2 bases and the J segment 6 bases; nucleotides outside the gene matches: 9. CDR1 and CDR2 (germline): MNHEY, SMNVEV (reference sequence). This CDR3 region has 17 residues.